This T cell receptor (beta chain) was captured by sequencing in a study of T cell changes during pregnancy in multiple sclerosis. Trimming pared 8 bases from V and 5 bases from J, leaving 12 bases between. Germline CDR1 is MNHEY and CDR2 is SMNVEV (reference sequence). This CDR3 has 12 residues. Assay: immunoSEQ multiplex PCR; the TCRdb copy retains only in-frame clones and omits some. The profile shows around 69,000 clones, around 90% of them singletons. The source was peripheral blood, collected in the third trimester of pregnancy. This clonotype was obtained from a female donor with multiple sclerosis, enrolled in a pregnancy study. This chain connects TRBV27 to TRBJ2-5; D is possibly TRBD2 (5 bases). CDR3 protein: CASPDCGETQYF. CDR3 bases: TGTGCCAGCCCCGATTGCGGGGAGACCCAGTACTTC.